Each of the 6 T cell receptor beta chains below was sequenced from the same sample in a study of blood T cells in healthy people across ages. Together with a sample-barcoded 5' primer, a J-beta primer mix was included in a second PCR lasting about 7 to 11 cycles. Via MiXCR, TCRdb re-called the 5' RACE reads, giving one row per CDR3 protein. The profile shows 380,000 or so distinct CDR3 sequences, about half of them singletons. The specimen was blood. These receptors were collected from a man in his sixties in good health.

V and J are TRBV12-3 or TRBV12-4 and TRBJ1-6; D might be TRBD1 (5 bases). Trimming took off 5 bases at V and 7 bases at J, with 15 bases between the two ends. The CDR3 runs to 15 residues. CDR3 loop: CASSPHGGQNSPLHF. The CDR3 nucleotides are TGTGCCAGCAGTCCGCATGGGGGTCAGAATTCACCCCTCCACTTT.

This clonotype appeared a few times. The CDR3 bases are TGTGCCAGCAGTGCCTCGGTAGGGTCGGCCTACAATGAGCAGTTCTTC. It codes for CASSASVGSAYNEQFF. This chain links TRBV6-5 with TRBJ2-1; D is undetermined. Deletions cut 5 bases from V and 2 bases from J, with 16 bases between. The germline V gene has CDR1 MNHEY and CDR2 SVGAGI. This CDR3 is 16 amino acids long.

The V call is TRBV5-4, the J call TRBJ2-4; 10 nucleotides match TRBD2. The ends lost 4 bases at V and 11 bases at J; junction bases unmatched: 3. CDR1 and CDR2 from the germline V gene are SGHNT and YYREEE (reference sequence). The CDR3 has 12 amino acids. The DNA of the CDR3 is TGTGCCAGCAGCCCAGCGGGGGGGGTTCAGTACTTC. It translates to CASSPAGGVQYF.

The chain recombines TRBV3-1 with TRBJ2-3, with 7 bases matching TRBD2. The length of the CDR3 is 12 residues. J gave up 6 bases and V 4 bases, and 1 base lay outside the gene matches. Germline V CDR1 and CDR2: LGHDT, YNNKEL (reference sequence). CDR3 region: CASSRTSDTQYF. DNA of the CDR3: TGTGCCAGCAGCCGGACTAGTGATACGCAGTATTTT.

The V gene is TRBV27, the J gene TRBJ1-1, with D perhaps TRBD1 (5 bases). The germline gives CDR1 MNHEY, CDR2 SMNVEV (reference sequence). V was shortened by 8 bases and J by 4 bases, with 11 bases between the two germline ends. This CDR3 has 12 amino acids. CDR3 bases: TGTGCCAGCCGAGGGGCGTCCACTGAAGCTTTCTTT. Translating it yields CASRGASTEAFF.

The V call is TRBV5-6, the J call TRBJ2-3, with 9 bases aligning to TRBD2. CDR3 length: 17 amino acids. V shed 1 base and J 2 bases; nucleotides not matched to a gene: 8. The germline CDR1 and CDR2 sequences are SGHDT and YYEEEE. CDR3 residues: CASSLKGSGGNTDTQYF. The CDR3 DNA is TGTGCCAGCAGCTTGAAGGGTAGCGGGGGAAACACAGATACGCAGTATTTT.